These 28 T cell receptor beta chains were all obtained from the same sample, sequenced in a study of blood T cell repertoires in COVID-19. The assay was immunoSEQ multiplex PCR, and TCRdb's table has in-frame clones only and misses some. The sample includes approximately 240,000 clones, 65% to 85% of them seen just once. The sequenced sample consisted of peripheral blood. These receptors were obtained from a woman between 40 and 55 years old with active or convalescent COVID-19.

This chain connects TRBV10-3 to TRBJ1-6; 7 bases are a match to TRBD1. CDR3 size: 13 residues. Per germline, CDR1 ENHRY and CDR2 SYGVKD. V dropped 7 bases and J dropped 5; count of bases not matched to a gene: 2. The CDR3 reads CAITGTDNSPLHF. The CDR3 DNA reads TGTGCCATCACGGGGACAGATAATTCACCCCTCCACTTT.

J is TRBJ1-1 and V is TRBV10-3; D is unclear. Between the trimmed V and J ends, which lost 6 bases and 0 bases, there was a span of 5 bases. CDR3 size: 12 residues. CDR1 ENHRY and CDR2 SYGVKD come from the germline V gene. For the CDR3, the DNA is TGTGCCATCAGGGACTTGAACACTGAAGCTTTCTTT. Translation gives CAIRDLNTEAFF.

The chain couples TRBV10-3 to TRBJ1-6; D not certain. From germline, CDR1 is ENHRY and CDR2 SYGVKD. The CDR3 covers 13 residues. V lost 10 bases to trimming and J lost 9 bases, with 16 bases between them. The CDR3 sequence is CASHGTEFSPLHF. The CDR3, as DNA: TGTGCCAGCCACGGCACGGAGTTTTCACCCCTCCACTTT.

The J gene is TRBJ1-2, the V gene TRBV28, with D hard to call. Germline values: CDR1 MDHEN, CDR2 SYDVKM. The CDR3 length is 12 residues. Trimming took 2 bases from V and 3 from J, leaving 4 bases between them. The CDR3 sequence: CASSLSYYGYTF. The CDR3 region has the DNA TGTGCCAGCAGTTTAAGCTACTATGGCTACACCTTC.

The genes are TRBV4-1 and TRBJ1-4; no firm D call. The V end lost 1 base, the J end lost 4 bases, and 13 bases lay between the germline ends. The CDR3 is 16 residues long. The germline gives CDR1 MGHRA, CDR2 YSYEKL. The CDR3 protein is CASSQGRLDNNEKLFF. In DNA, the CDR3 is TGCGCCAGCAGCCAAGGCAGGCTGGATAATAATGAAAAACTGTTTTTT.

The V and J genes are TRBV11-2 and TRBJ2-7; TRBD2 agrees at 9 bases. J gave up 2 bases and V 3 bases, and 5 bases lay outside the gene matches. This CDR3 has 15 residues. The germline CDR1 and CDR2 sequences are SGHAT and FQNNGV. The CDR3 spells CASSFGGGGTYEQYF. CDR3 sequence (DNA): TGTGCCAGCAGCTTCGGCGGGGGGGGTACCTACGAGCAGTACTTC.

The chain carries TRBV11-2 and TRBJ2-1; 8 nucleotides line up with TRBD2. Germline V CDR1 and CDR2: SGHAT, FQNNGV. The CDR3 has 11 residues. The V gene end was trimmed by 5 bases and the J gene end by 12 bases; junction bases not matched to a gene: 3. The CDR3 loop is CASSQGLVQFF. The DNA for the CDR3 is TGTGCCAGCAGCCAGGGACTAGTGCAGTTCTTC.

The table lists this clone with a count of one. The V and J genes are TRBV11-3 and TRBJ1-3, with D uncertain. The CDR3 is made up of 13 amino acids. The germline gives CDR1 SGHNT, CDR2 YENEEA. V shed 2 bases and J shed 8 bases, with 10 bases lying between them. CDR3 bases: TGTGCCAGCAGCTTACGGTGGGAGGACACCATATATTTT. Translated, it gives CASSLRWEDTIYF.

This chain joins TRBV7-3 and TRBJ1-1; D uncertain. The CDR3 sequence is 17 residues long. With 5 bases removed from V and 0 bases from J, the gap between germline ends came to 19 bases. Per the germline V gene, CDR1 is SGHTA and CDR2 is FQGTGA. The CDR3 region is CASSPRRVEDMNTEAFF. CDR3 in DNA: TGTGCCAGCAGCCCTCGGCGGGTAGAAGATATGAACACTGAAGCTTTCTTT.

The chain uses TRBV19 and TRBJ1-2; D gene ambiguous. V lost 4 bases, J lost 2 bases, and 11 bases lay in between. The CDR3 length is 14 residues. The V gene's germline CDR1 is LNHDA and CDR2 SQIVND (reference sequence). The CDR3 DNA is TGTGCCAGTAGTACCGCAGGCCCGAACTATGGCTACACCTTC. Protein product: CASSTAGPNYGYTF.

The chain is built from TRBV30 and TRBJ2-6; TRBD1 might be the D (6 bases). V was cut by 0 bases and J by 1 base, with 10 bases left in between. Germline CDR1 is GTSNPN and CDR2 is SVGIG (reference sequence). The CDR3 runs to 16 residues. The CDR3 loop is CAWSVMRGSGANVLTF. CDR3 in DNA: TGTGCCTGGAGTGTAATGAGGGGGTCTGGGGCCAACGTCCTGACTTTC.

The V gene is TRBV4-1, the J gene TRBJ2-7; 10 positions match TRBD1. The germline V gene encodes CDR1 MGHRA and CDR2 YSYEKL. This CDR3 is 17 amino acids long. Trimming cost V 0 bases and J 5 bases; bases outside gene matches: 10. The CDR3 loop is CASSQDPPDRGRDEQYF. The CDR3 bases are TGCGCCAGCAGCCAAGACCCACCCGACAGGGGGCGGGACGAGCAGTACTTC.

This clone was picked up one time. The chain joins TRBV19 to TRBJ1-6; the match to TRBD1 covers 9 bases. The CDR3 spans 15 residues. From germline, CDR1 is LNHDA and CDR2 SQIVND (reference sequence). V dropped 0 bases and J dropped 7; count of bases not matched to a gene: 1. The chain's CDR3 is CASSIEDRGNSPLHF. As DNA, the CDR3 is TGTGCCAGTAGTATAGAAGACAGGGGGAATTCACCCCTCCACTTT. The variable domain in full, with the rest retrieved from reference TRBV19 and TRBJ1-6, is DGGITQSPKYLFRKEGQNVTLSCEQNLNHDAMYWYRQDPGQGLRLIYYSQIVNDFQKGDIAEGYSVSREKKESFPLTVTSAQKNPTAFYLCASSIEDRGNSPLHFGNGTRLTVT.

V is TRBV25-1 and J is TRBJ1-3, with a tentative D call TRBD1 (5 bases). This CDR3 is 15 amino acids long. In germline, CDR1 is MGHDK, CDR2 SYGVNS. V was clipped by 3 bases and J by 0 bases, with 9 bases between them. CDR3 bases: TGTGCCAGCAGTGAGGTAGGGGTCTCTGGAAACACCATATATTTT. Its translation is CASSEVGVSGNTIYF.

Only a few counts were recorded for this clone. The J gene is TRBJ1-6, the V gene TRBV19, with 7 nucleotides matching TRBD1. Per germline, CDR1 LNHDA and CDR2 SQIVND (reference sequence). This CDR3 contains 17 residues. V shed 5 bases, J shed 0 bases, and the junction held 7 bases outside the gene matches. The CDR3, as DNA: TGTGCCAGTAGTGTCCGATACAGGGGCTCCTATAATTCACCCCTCCACTTT. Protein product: CASSVRYRGSYNSPLHF.

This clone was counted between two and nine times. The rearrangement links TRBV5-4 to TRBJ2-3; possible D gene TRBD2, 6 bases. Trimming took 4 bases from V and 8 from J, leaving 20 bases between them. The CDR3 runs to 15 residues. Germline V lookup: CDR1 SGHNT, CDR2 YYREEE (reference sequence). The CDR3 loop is CASSGGTAASVTQYF. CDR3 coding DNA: TGTGCCAGCAGCGGCGGGACCGCAGCGAGTGTTACGCAGTATTTT.

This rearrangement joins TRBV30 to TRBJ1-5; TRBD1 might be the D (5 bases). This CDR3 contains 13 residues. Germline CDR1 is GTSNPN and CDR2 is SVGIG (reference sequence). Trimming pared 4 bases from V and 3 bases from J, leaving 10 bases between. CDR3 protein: CAWTPGFNQPQHF. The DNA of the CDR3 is TGTGCCTGGACCCCAGGGTTCAATCAGCCCCAGCATTTT.

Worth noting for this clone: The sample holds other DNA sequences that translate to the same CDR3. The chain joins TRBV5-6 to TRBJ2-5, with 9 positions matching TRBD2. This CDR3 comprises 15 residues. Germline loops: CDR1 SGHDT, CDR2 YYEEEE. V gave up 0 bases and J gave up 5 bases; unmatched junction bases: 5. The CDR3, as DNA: TGTGCCAGCAGCTTGGTGGCGGGGGGGCAGGAGACCCAGTACTTC. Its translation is CASSLVAGGQETQYF.

CDR3 region: CASSLELAGGETQYF. The CDR3 nucleotides read TGTGCCAGCAGCTTAGAACTAGCGGGGGGGGAGACCCAGTACTTC. The V and J genes are TRBV11-2 and TRBJ2-5; TRBD2 aligns across 13 bases. The CDR3 sequence is 15 residues long. J gave up 5 bases and V 0 bases, and 0 bases lay outside the gene matches. The germline V gene encodes CDR1 SGHAT and CDR2 FQNNGV.

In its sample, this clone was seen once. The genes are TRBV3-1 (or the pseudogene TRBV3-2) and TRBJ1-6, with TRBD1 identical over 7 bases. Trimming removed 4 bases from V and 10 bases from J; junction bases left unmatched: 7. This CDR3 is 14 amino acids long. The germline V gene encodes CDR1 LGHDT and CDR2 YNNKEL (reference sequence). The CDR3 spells CASSLRQGGSPLHF. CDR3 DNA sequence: TGTGCCAGCAGCCTAAGACAGGGTGGATCACCCCTCCACTTT.

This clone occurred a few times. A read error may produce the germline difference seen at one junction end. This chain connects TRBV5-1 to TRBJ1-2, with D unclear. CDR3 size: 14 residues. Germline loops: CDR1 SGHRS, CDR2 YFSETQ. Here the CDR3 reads CASSPGYTKYGYTF. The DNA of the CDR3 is TGCGCCAGCAGCCCCGGTTACACTAAGTATGGCTACACCTTC. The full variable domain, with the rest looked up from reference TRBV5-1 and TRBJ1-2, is KAGVTQTPRYLIKTRGQQVTLSCSPISGHRSVSWYQQTPGQGLQFLFEYFSETQRNKGNFPGRFSGRQFSNSRSEMNVSTLELGDSALYLCASSPGYTKYGYTFGSGTRLTVV.

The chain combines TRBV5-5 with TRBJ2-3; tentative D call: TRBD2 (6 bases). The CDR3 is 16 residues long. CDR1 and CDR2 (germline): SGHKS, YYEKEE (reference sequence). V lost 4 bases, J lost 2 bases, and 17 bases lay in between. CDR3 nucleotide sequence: TGTGCCAGCAGCCCGATGTCGGGGGTTTACACAGATACGCAGTATTTT. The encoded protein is CASSPMSGVYTDTQYF.

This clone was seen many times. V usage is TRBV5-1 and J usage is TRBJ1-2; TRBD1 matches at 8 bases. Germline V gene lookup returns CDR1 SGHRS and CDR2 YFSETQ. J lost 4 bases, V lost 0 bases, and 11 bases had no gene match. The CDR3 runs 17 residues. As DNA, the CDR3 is TGCGCCAGCAGCTTGGGCGGCTCGTCAGGGGGCGCCTATGGCTACACCTTC. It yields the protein CASSLGGSSGGAYGYTF.

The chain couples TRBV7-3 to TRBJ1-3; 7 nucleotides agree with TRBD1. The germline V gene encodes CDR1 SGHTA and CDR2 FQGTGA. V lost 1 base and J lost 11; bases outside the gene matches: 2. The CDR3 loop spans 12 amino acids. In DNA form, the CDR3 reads TGTGCCAGCAGCTTAAACACAGGGGCCATATATTTT. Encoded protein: CASSLNTGAIYF.

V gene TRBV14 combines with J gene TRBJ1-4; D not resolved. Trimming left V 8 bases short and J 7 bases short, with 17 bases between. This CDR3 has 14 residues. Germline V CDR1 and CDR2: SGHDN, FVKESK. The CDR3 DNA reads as TGTGCCAGCGCAAGAGGCCGGCCGGCTGAAAAACTGTTTTTT. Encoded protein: CASARGRPAEKLFF.

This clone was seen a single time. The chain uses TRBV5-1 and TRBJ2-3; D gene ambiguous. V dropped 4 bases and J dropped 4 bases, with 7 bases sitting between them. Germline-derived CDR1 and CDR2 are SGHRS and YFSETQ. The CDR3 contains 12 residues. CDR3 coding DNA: TGCGCCAGCAGCAGCGAAGCAGATACGCAGTATTTT. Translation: CASSSEADTQYF. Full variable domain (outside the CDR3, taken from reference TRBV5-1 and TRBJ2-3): KAGVTQTPRYLIKTRGQQVTLSCSPISGHRSVSWYQQTPGQGLQFLFEYFSETQRNKGNFPGRFSGRQFSNSRSEMNVSTLELGDSALYLCASSSEADTQYFGPGTRLTVL.

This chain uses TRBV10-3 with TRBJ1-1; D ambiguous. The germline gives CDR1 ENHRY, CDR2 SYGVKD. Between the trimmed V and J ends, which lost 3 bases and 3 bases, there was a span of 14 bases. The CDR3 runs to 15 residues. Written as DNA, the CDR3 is TGTGCCATCAGTGAAGGCTTAGGTCAGGACACTGAAGCTTTCTTT. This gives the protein CAISEGLGQDTEAFF.

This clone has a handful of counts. CDR3 in amino acids: CASSIGPFASGGQMSDTQYF. CDR3 DNA sequence: TGTGCCAGTAGTATAGGTCCGTTTGCTAGCGGGGGGCAAATGTCAGATACGCAGTATTTT. The chain is built from TRBV19 and TRBJ2-3; 11 bases agree with TRBD2. The germline gives CDR1 LNHDA, CDR2 SQIVND (reference sequence). J was trimmed by 4 bases and V by 1 base; bases with no gene match: 16. This CDR3 has 20 amino acids.